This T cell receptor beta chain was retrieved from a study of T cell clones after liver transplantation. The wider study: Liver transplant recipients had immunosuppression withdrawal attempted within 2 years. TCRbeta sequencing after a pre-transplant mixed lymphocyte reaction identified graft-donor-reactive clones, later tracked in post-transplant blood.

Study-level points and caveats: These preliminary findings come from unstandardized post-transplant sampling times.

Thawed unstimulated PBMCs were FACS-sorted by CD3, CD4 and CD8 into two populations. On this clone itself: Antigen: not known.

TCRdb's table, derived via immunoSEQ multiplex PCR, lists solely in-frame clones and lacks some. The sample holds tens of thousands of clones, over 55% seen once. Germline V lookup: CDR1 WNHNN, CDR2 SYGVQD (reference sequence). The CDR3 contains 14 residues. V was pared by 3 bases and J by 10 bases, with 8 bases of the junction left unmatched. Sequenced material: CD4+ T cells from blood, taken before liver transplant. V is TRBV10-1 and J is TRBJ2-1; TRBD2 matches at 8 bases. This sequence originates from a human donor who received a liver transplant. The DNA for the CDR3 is TGCGCCAGCAGTGATCTTAGCGGGGCCAACGAGCAGTTCTTC. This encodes CASSDLSGANEQFF.